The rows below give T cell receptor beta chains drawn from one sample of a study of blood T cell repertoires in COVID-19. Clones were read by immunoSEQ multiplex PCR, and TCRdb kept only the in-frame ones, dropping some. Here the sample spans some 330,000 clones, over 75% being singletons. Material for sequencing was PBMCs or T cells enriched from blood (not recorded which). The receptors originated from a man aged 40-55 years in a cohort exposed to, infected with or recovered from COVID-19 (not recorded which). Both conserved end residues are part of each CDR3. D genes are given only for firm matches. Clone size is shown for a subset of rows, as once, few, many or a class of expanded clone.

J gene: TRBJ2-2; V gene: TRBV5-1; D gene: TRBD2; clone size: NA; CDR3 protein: CASSLGLVVSGELFF; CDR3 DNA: TGCGCCAGCAGCCTGGGACTAGTCGTTTCCGGGGAGCTGTTTTTT
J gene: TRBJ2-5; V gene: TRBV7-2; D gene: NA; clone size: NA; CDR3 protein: CASSRSGKETQYF; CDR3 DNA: TGTGCCAGCAGCCGATCAGGGAAAGAGACCCAGTACTTC
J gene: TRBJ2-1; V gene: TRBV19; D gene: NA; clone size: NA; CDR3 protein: CASRKGADSYNEQFF; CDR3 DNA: TGTGCCAGTAGAAAAGGAGCGGACTCCTACAATGAGCAGTTCTTC
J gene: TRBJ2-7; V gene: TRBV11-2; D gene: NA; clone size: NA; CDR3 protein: CASSFQGGVPGEQYF; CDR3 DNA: TGTGCCAGCAGTTTTCAGGGAGGAGTTCCCGGGGAGCAGTACTTC
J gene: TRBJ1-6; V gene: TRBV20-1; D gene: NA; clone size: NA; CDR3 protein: CSASQGSGSPLHF; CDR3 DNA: TGCAGTGCTAGTCAGGGTAGTGGTTCACCCCTCCACTTT
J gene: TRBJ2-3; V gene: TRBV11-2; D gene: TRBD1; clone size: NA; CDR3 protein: CASSGYRDRTTDTQYF; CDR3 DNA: TGTGCCAGCAGCGGTTACCGGGACAGGACCACAGATACGCAGTATTTT
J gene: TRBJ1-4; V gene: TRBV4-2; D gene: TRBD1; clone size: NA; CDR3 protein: CASSQEGPDRGNFLGEKLFF; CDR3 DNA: TGTGCCAGCAGCCAAGAGGGGCCAGACAGGGGTAATTTCTTAGGCGAAAAACTGTTTTTT
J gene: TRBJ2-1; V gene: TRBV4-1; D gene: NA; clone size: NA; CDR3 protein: CASSQSASYNNEQFF; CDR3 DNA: TGCGCCAGCAGCCAATCGGCTAGCTACAACAATGAGCAGTTCTTC
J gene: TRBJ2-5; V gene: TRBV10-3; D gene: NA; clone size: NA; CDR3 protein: CAIGAGMETQYF; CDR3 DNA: TGTGCCATCGGGGCCGGCATGGAGACCCAGTACTTC
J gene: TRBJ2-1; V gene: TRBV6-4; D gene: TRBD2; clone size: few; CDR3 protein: CASSPTYRLAGNNEQFF; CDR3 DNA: TGTGCCAGCAGTCCAACTTACCGACTAGCGGGAAACAATGAGCAGTTCTTC
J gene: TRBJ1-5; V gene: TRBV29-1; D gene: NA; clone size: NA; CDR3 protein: CSVRTAANQPQHF; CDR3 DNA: TGCAGCGTTAGGACAGCCGCTAATCAGCCCCAGCATTTT
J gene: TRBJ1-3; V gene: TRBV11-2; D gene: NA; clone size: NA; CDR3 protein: CASSLGGTIYF; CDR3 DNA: TGTGCCAGCAGCTTAGGAGGCACCATATATTTT
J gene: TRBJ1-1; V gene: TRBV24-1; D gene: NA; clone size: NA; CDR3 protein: CATRDYRTWGNTEAFF; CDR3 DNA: TGTGCCACTCGAGATTACAGGACCTGGGGGAACACTGAAGCTTTCTTT
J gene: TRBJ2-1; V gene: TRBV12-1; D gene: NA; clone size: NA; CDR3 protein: CASRRSAGNPGNEQFF; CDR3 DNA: TGTGCCAGCAGGCGAAGTGCCGGGAACCCAGGCAATGAGCAGTTCTTC